This entry features one T cell receptor beta chain sequence. Its antigen is not identified. TCRdb's copy holds only in-frame clones and misses some; the assay was immunoSEQ multiplex PCR. The table shows 95,000 or so clones, with roughly 84% occurring only once. These data are taken from a study of PD-1 blockade in classical Hodgkin lymphoma. Study conclusions and caveats: Complete responders showed a baseline diversity that resembled the diversity of newly diagnosed patients. Baseline TCR diversity was reportedly lower in newly diagnosed patients than healthy donors.

The CDR3 contains 12 residues. V shed 5 bases and J shed 6 bases, with 11 bases lying between them. Germline V gene data show CDR1 as LNHDA and CDR2 as SQIVND (reference sequence). Each patient's relapse followed autologous stem cell transplantation, and brentuximab vedotin exposure varied. Specimen: peripheral blood mononuclear cells (PBMCs), collected at baseline. This sequence was found in a human donor with classical Hodgkin lymphoma. This chain uses TRBV19 with TRBJ2-7; D remains ambiguous. Here the CDR3 reads CASSSIEAEQYF. The CDR3 DNA reads as TGTGCCAGTAGTTCGATAGAAGCCGAGCAGTACTTC.